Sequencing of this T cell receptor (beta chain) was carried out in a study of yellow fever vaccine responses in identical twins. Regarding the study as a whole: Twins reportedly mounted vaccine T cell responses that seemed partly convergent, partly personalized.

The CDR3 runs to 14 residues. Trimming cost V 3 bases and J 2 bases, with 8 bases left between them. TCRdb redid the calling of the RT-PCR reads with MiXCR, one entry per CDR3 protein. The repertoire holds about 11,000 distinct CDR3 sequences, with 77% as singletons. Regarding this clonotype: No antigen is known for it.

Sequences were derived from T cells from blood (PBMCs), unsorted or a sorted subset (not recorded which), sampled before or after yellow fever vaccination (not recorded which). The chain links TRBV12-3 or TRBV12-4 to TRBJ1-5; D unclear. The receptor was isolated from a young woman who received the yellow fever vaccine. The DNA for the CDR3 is TGTGCCAGCAGTTTTAACATTGGCAATCAGCCCCAGCATTTT. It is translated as CASSFNIGNQPQHF.